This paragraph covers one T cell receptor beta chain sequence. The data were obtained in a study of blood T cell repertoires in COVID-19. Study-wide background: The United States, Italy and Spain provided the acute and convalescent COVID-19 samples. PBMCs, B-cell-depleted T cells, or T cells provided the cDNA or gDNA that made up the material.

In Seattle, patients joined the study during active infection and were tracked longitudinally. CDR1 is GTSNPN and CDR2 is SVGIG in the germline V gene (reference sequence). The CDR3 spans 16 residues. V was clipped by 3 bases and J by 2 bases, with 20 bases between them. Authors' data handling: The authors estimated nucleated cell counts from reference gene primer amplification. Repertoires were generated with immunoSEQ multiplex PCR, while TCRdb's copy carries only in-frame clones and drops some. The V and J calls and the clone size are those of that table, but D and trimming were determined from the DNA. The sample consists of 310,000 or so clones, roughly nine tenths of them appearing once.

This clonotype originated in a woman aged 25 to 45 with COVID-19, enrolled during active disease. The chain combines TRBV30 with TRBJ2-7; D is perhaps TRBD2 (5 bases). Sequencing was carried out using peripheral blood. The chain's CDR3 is CAWRPLIPGNPYEQYF. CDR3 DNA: TGTGCCTGGAGACCCCTTATTCCGGGAAACCCCTACGAGCAGTACTTC.